This TCR beta chain was observed in a study of T cells after posttransplantation cyclophosphamide. The related graft donor's blood sample was taken on the day of bone marrow donation. The method was immunoSEQ multiplex PCR; TCRdb's version includes in-frame clones alone and lacks a portion of them. The sample has thousands of clones; 98% are singletons. V dropped 3 bases and J dropped 0; count of bases not matched to a gene: 4. The germline gives CDR1 LNHDA, CDR2 SQIVND (reference sequence). The CDR3 sequence is 15 residues long. This clonotype originated in a man in his forties or fifties in good health, CMV-negative, and a related stem cell transplant donor. V and J are TRBV19 and TRBJ1-2; TRBD1 aligns across 7 bases. Sample: naive CD8+ T cells sorted from PBMCs. Here the CDR3 reads CASSIRGTANYGYTF. CDR3 bases: TGTGCCAGTAGTATTAGGGGGACAGCTAACTATGGCTACACCTTC.